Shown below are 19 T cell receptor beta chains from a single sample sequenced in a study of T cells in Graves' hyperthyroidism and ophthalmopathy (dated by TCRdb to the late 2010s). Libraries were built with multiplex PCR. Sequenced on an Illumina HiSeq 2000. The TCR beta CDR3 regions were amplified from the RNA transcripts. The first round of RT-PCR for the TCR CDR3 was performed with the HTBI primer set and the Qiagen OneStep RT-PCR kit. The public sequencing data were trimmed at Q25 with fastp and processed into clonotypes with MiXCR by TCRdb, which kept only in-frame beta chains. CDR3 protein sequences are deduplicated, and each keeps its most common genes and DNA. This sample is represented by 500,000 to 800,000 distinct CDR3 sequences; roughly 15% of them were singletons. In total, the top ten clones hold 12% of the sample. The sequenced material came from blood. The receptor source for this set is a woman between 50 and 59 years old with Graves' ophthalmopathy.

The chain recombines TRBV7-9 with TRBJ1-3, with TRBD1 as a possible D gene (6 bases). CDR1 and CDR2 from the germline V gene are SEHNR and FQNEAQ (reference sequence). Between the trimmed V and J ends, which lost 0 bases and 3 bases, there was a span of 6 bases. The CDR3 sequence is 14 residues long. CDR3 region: CASSLADSGNTIYF. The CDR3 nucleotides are TGTGCCAGCAGCTTAGCGGACAGTGGAAACACCATATATTTT.

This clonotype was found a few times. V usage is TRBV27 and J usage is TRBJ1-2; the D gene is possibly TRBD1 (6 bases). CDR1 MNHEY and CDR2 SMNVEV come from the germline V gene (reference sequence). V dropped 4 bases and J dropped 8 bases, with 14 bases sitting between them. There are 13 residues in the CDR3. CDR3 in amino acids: CASSSNRVSGYTF. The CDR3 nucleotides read TGTGCCAGCAGTTCCAACAGGGTGTCGGGCTACACCTTC.

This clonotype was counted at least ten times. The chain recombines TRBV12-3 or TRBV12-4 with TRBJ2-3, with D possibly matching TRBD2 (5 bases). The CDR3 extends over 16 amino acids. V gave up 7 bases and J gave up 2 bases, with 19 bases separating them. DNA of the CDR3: TGTGCCAGCACCTTTCGGACTGGAGGATTCACAGATACGCAGTATTTT. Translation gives CASTFRTGGFTDTQYF.

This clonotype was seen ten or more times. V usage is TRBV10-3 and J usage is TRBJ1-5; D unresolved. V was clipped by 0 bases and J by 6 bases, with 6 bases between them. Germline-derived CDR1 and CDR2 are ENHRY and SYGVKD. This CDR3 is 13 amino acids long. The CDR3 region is CAISESEGQPQHF. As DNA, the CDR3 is TGTGCCATCAGTGAGTCGGAGGGTCAGCCCCAGCATTTT.

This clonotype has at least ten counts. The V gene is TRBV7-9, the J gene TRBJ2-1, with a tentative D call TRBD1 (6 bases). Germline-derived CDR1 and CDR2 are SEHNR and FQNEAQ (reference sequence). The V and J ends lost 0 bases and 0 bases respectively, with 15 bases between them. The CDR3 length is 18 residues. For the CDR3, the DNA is TGTGCCAGCAGCTTAGCTCTGACAGGTAGAAGCTCCTACAATGAGCAGTTCTTC. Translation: CASSLALTGRSSYNEQFF.

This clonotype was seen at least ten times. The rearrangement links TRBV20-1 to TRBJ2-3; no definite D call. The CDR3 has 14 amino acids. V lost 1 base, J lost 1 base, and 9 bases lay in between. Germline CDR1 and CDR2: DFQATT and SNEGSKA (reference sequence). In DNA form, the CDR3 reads TGCAGTGCTAGAGTCTCAGGTCGCACAGATACGCAGTATTTT. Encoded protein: CSARVSGRTDTQYF.

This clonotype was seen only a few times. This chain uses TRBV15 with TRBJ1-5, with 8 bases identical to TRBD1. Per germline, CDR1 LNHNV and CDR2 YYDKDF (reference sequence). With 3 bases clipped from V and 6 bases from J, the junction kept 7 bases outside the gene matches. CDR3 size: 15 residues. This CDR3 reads CATSRTTGASQPQHF. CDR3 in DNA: TGTGCCACCAGCAGGACGACAGGGGCGAGTCAGCCCCAGCATTTT.

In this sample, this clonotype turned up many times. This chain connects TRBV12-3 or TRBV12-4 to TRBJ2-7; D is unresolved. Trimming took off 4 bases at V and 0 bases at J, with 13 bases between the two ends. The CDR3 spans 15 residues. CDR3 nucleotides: TGTGCCAGCAGTTCCCAAGGCATTAGCTCCTACGAGCAGTACTTC. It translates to CASSSQGISSYEQYF.

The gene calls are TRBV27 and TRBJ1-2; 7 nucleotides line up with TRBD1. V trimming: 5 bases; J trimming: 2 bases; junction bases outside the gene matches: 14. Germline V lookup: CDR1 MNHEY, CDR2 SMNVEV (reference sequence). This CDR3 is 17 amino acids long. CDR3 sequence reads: CASSLRQGPTINYGYTF. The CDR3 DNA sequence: TGTGCCAGCAGTCTTAGACAGGGCCCCACTATAAACTATGGCTACACCTTC.

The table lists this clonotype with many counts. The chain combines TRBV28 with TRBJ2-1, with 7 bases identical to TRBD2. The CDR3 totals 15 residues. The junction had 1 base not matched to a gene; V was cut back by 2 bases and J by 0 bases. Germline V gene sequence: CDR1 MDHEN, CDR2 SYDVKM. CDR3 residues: CASSLGGVSYNEQFF. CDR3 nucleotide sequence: TGTGCCAGCAGTTTAGGGGGGGTCTCCTACAATGAGCAGTTCTTC.

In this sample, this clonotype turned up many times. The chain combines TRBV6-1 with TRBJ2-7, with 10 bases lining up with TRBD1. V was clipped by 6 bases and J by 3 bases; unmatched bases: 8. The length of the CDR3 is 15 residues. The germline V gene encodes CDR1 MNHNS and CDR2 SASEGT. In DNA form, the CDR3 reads TGTGCCAGCAGCGACCTTGGGGACAGGGGCTACGAGCAGTACTTC. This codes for CASSDLGDRGYEQYF.

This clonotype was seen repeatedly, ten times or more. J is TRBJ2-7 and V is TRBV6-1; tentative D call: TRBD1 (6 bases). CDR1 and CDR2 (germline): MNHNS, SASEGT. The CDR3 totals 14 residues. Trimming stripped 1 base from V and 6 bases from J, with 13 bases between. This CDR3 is CASSEGWGLFEQYF. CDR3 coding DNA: TGTGCCAGCAGTGAAGGCTGGGGGCTCTTCGAGCAGTACTTC.

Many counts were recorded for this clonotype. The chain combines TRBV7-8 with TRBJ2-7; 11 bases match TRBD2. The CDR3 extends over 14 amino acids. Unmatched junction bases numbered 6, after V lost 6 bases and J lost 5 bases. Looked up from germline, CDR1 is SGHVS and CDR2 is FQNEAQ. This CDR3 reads CASSSTSGRDEQYF. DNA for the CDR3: TGTGCCAGCAGTTCCACTAGCGGGAGAGACGAGCAGTACTTC.

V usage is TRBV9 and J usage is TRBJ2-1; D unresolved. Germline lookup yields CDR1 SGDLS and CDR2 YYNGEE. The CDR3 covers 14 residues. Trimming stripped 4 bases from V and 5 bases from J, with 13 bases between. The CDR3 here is CASSTPTWDNEQFF. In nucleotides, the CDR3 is TGTGCCAGCAGCACACCGACATGGGACAATGAGCAGTTCTTC.

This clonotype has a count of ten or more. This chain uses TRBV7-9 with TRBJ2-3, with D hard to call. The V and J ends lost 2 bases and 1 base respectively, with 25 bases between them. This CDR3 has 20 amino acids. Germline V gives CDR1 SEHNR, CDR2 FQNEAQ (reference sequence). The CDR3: CASSLTPSGGEFGRTDTQYF. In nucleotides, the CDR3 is TGTGCCAGCAGCTTAACCCCGTCGGGTGGGGAATTCGGACGCACAGATACGCAGTATTTT.

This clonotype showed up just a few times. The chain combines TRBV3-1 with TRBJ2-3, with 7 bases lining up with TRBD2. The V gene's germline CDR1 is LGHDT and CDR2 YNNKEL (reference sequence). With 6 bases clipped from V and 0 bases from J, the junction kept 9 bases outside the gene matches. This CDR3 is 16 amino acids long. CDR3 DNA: TGTGCCAGCAGAAATAGAGCGGGACGCAGCACAGATACGCAGTATTTT. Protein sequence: CASRNRAGRSTDTQYF.

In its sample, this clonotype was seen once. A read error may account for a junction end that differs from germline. CDR3 residues: CASGLAVTGSPLHF. CDR3 DNA sequence: TGCGCCAGCGGCTTGGCGGTTACGGGTTCACCCCTCCACTTT. The chain links TRBV5-1 to TRBJ1-6; D gene unclear. The CDR3 length is 14 residues. Germline CDR1 SGHRS, CDR2 YFSETQ.

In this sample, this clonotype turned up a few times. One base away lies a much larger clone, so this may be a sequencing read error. CDR3 residues: CASSLETRLAGHSHEQYF. The CDR3 nucleotides are TGTGCCAGCAGCTTAGAGACAAGACTAGCGGGGCACTCCCACGAGCAGTACTTC. The rearrangement links TRBV11-3 to TRBJ2-7; 11 positions match TRBD2. Germline V gene lookup returns CDR1 SGHNT and CDR2 YENEEA. The CDR3 is made up of 18 amino acids.

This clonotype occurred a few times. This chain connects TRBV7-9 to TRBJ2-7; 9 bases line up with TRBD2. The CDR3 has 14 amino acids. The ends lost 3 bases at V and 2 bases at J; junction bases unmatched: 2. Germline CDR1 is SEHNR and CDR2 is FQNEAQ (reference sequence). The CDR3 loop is CASSLREGTYEQYF. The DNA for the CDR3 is TGTGCCAGCAGCTTGCGGGAGGGTACCTACGAGCAGTACTTC.